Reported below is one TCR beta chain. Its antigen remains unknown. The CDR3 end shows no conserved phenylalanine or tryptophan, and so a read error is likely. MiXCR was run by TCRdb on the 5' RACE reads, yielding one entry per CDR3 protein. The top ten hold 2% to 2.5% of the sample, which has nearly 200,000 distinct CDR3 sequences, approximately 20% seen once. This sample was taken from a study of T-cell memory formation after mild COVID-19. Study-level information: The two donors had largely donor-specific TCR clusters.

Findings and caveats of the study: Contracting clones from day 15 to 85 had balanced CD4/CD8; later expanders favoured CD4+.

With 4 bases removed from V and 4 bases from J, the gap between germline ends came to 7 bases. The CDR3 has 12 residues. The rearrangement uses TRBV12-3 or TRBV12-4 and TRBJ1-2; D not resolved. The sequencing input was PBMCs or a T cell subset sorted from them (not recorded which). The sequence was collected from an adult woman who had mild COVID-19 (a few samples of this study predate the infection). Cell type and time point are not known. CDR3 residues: CASSSRTYGYTY. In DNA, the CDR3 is TGTGCCAGCAGTTCTCGGACCTATGGCTACACCTAC.